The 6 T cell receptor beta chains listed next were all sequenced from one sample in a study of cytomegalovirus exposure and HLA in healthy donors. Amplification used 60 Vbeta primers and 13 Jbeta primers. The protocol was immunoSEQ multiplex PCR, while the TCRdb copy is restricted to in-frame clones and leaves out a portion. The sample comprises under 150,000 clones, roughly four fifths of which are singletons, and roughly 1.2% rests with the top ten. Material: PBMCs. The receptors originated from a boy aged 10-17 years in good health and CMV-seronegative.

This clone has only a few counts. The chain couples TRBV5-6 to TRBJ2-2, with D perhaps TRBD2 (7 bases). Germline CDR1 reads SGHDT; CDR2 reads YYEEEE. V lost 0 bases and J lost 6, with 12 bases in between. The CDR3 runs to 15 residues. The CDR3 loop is CASSLGSGGSGELFF. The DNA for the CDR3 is TGTGCCAGCAGCTTGGGGTCGGGGGGCTCCGGGGAGCTGTTTTTT. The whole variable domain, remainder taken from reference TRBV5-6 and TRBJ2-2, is DAGVTQSPTHLIKTRGQQVTLRCSPKSGHDTVSWYQQALGQGPQFIFQYYEEEERQRGNFPDRFSGHQFPNYSSELNVNALLLGDSALYLCASSLGSGGSGELFFGEGSRLTVL.

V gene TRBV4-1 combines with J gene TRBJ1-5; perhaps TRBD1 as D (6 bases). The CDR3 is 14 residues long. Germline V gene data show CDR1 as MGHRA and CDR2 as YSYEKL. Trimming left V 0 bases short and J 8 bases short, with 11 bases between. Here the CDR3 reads CASSQDPRGKPQHF. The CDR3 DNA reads TGCGCCAGCAGCCAAGACCCCAGGGGCAAGCCCCAGCATTTT.

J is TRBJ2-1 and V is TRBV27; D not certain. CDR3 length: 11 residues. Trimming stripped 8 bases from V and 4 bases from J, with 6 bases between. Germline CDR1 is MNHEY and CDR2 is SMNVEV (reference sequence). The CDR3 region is CASRGYNEQFF. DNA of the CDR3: TGTGCCAGCCGCGGATACAATGAGCAGTTCTTC.

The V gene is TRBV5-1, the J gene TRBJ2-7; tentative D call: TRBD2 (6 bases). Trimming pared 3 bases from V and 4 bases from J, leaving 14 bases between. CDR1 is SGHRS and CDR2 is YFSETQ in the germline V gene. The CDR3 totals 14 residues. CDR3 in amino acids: CASSWSGSGYEQYF. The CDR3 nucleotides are TGCGCCAGCAGCTGGAGCGGGTCCGGATACGAGCAGTACTTC.

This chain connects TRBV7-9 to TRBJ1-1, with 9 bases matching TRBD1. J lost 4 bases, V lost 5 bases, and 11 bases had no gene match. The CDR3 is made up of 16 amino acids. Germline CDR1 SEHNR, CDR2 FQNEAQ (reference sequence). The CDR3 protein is CASSGPGQGASTEAFF. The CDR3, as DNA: TGTGCCAGCAGCGGGCCGGGACAGGGTGCCTCCACTGAAGCTTTCTTT.

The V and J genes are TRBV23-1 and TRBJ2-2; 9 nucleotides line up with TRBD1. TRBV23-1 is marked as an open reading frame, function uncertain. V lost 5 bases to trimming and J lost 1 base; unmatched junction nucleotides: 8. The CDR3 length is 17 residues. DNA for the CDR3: TGCGCCAGCAGTACCCGGGACAGGGCCAAGAACACCGGGGAGCTGTTTTTT. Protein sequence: CASSTRDRAKNTGELFF.